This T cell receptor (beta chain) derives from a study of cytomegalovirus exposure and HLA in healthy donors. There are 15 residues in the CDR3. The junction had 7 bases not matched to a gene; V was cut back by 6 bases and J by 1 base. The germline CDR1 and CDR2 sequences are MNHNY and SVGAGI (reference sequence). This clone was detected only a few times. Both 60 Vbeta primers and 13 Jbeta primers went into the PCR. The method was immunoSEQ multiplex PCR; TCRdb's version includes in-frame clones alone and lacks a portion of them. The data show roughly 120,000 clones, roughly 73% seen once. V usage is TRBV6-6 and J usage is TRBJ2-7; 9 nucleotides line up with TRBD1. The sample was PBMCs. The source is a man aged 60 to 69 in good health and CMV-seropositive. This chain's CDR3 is CASRSGTGSSYEQYF. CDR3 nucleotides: TGTGCCAGCAGATCCGGGACAGGGTCTTCCTACGAGCAGTACTTC.